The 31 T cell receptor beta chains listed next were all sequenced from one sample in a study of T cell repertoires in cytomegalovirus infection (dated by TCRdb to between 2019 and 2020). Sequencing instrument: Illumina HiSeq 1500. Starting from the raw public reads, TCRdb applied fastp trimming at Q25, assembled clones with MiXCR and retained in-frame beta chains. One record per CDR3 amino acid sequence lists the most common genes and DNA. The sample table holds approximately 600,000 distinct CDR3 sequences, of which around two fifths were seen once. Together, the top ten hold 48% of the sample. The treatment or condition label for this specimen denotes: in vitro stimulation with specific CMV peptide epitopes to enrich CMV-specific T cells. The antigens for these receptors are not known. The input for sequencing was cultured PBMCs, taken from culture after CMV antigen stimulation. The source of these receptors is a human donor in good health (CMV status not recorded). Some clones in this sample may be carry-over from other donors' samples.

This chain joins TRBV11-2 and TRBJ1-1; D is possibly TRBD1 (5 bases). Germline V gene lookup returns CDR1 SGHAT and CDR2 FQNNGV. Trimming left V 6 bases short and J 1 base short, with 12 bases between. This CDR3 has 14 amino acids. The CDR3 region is CASRKGLQNTEAFF. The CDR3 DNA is TGTGCCAGCAGGAAGGGACTTCAGAACACTGAAGCTTTCTTT.

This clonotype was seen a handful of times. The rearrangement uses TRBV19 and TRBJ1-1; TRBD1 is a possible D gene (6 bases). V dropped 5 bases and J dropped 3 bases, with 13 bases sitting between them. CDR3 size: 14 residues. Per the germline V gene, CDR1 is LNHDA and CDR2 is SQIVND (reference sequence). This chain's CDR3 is CASSPQGWDTEAFF. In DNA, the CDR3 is TGTGCCAGTAGTCCACAGGGTTGGGACACTGAAGCTTTCTTT.

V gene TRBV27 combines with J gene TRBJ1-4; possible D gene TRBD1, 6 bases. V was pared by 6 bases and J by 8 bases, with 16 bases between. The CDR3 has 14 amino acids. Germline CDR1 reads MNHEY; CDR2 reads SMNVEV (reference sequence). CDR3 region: CASSHGQSGEKLFF. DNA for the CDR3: TGTGCCAGCAGCCACGGACAGTCCGGAGAAAAACTGTTTTTT.

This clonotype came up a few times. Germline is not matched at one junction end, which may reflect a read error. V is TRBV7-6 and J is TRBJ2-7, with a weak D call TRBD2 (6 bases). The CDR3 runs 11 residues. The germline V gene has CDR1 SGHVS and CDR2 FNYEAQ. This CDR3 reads CASSLGPGLHF. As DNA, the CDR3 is TGTGCCAGCAGCTTAGGCCCCGGACTACACTTC.

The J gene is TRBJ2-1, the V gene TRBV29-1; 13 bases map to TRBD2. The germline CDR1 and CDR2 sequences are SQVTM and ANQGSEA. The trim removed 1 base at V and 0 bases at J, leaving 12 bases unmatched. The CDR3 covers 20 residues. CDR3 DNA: TGCAGCGTTGAAGGTCTTCGGACTAGCGGGAGCAGAGGCTCCTACAATGAGCAGTTCTTC. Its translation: CSVEGLRTSGSRGSYNEQFF.

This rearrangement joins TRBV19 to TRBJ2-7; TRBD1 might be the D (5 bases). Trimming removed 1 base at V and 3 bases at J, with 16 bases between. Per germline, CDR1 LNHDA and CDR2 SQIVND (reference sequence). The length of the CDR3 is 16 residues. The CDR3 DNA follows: TGTGCCAGTAGTATAGCGGTAGGTTGGGGCCTCTACGAGCAGTACTTC. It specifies CASSIAVGWGLYEQYF.

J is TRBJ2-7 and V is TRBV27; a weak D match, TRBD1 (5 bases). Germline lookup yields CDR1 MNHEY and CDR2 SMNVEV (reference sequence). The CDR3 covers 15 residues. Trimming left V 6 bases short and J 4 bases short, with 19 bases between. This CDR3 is CASSLRGLQQYEQYF. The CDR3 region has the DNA TGTGCCAGCAGCTTAAGGGGCTTACAGCAATACGAGCAGTACTTC.

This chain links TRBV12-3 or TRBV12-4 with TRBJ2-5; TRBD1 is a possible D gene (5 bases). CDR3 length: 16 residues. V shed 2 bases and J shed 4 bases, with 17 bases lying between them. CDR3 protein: CASSLYPQGSGETQYF. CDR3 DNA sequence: TGTGCCAGCAGTTTATATCCCCAGGGTTCGGGAGAGACCCAGTACTTC.

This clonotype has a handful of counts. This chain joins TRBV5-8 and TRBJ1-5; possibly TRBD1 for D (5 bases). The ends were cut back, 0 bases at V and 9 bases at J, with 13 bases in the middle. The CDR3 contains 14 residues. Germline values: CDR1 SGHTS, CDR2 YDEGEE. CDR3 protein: CASSLGVSGAPQHF. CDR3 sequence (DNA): TGTGCCAGCAGCTTGGGGGTATCTGGGGCGCCCCAGCATTTT.

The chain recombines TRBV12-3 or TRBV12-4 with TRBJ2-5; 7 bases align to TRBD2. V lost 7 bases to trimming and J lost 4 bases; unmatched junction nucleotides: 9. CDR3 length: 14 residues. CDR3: CASTVAGALETQYF. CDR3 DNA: TGTGCCAGCACGGTGGCGGGAGCCTTAGAGACCCAGTACTTC.

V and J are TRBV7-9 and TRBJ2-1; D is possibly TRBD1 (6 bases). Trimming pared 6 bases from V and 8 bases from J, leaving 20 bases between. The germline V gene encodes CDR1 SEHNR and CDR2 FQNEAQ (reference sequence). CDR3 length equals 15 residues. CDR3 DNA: TGTGCCAGCAGACCCGCCGGGACAATCGGCCATGAGCAGTTCTTC. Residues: CASRPAGTIGHEQFF.

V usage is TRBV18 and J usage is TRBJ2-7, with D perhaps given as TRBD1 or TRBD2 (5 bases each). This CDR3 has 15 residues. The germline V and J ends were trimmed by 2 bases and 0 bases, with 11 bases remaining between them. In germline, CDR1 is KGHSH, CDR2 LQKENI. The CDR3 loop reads CASSPGTATSYEQYF. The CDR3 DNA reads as TGTGCCAGCTCACCAGGGACGGCTACCTCCTACGAGCAGTACTTC. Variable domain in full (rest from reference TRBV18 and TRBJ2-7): NAGVMQNPRHLVRRRGQEARLRCSPMKGHSHVYWYRQLPEEGLKFMVYLQKENIIDESGMPKERFSAEFPKEGPSILRIQQVVRGDSAAYFCASSPGTATSYEQYFGPGTRLTVT.

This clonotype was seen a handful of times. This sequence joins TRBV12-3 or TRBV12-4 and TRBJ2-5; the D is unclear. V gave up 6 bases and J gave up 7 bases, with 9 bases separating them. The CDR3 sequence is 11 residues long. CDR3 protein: CASSYRGTQYF. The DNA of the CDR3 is TGTGCCAGCAGCTACCGCGGGACCCAGTACTTC.

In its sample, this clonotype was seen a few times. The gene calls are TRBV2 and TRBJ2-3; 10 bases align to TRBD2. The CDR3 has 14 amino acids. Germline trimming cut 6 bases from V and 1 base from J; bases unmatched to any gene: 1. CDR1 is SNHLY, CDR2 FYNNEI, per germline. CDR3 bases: TGTGCCAGCAGGGGGACTAGCGGCACAGATACGCAGTATTTT. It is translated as CASRGTSGTDTQYF.

The CDR3 sequence is CASRLNQGSGELFF. The CDR3 bases are TGTGCCAGCAGATTAAATCAGGGATCCGGGGAGCTGTTTTTT. V and J are TRBV7-9 and TRBJ2-2; the D gene is possibly TRBD1 (5 bases). V was shortened by 6 bases and J by 6 bases, with 14 bases between the two germline ends. Germline CDR1 reads SEHNR; CDR2 reads FQNEAQ (reference sequence). The CDR3 is 14 residues long.

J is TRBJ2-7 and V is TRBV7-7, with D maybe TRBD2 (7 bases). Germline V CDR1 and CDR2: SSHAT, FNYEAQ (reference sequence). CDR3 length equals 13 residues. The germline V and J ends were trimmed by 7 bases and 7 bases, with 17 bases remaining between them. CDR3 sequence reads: CASTSGAGGEQYF. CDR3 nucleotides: TGTGCCAGCACCTCAGGGGCCGGGGGGGAGCAGTACTTC.

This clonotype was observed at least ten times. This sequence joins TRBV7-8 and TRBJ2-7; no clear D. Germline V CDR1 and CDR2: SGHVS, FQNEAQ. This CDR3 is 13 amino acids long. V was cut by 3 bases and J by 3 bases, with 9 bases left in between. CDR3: CASSFGQYYEQYF. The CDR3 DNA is TGTGCCAGCAGCTTCGGGCAGTACTACGAGCAGTACTTC.

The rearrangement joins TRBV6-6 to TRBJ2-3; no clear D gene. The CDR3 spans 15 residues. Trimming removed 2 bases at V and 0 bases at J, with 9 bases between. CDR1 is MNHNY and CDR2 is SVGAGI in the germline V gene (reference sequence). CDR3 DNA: TGTGCCAGCAGTTACGCCGGACGGAGCACAGATACGCAGTATTTT. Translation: CASSYAGRSTDTQYF.

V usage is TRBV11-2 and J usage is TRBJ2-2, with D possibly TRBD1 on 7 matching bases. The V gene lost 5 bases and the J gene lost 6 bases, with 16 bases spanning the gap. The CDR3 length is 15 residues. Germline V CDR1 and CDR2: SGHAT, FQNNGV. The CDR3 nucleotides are TGTGCCAGCAGCCCCAGGGGGGCTATGCCCGGGGAGCTGTTTTTT. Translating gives CASSPRGAMPGELFF. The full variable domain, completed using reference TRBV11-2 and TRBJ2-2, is EAGVAQSPRYKIIEKRQSVAFWCNPISGHATLYWYQQILGQGPKLLIQFQNNGVVDDSQLPKDRFSAERLKGVDSTLKIQPAKLEDSAVYLCASSPRGAMPGELFFGEGSRLTVL.

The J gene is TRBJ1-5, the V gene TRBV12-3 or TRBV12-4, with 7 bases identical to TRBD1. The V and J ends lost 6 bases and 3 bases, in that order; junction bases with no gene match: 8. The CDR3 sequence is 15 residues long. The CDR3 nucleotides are TGTGCCAGCAGCCGGGACAGTCTATACAATCAGCCCCAGCATTTT. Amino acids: CASSRDSLYNQPQHF.

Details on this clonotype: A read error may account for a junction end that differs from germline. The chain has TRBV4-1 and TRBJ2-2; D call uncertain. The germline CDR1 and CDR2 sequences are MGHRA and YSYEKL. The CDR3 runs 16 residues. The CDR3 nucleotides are TGTGCCAGCAGCCAAGTACAAGGAGCAAACACCGGGGAGCTGTTTTTT. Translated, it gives CASSQVQGANTGELFF.

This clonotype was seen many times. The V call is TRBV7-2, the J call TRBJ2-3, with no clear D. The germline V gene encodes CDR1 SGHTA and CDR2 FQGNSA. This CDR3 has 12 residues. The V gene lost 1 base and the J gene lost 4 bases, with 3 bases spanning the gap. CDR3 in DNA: TGTGCCAGCAGCTTAGGGCCAGATACGCAGTATTTT. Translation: CASSLGPDTQYF.

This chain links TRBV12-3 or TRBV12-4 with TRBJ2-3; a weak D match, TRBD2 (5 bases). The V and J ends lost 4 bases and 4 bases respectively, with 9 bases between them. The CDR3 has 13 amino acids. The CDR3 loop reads CASSSRDADTQYF. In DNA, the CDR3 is TGTGCCAGCAGTTCCCGGGATGCAGATACGCAGTATTTT.

In nucleotides, the CDR3 is TGTGCCAGCAGTTCAGGGCTCGGTGTAGCCAAAAACATTCAGTACTTC. Its protein is CASSSGLGVAKNIQYF. The chain has TRBV12-3 or TRBV12-4 and TRBJ2-4; maybe TRBD1 (5 bases). The CDR3 totals 16 residues. Trimming shortened V by 4 bases and J by 0 bases, and 13 bases separated the two germline ends.

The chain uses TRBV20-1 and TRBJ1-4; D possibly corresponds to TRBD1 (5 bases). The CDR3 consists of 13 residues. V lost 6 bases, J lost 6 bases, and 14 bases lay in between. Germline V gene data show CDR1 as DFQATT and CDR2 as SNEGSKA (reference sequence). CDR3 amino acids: CSAFWGLDEKLFF. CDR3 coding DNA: TGCAGTGCCTTCTGGGGCCTCGATGAAAAACTGTTTTTT.

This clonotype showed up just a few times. CDR3 in amino acids: CASSQDRQGSGNTIYF. The DNA of the CDR3 is TGTGCCAGCAGCCAAGACCGACAGGGCTCTGGAAACACCATATATTTT. This chain joins TRBV4-2 and TRBJ1-3, with 7 bases lining up with TRBD1. CDR1 and CDR2 (germline): LGHNA, YNFKEQ. The CDR3 consists of 16 residues. V lost 0 bases, J lost 0 bases, and 2 bases stayed unmatched.

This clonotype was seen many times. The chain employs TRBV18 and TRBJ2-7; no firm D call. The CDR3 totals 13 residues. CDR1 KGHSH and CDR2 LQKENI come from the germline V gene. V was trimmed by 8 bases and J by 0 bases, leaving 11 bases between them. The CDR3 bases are TGTGCCAGCAGCCCTAGGAGCTCCTACGAGCAGTACTTC. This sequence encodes CASSPRSSYEQYF.

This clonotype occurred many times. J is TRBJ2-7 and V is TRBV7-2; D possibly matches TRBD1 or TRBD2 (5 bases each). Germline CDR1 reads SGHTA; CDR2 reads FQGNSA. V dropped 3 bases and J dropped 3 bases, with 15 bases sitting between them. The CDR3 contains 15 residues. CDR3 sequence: CASSLTGTSDYEQYF. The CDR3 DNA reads TGTGCCAGCAGCTTGACTGGGACGTCAGACTACGAGCAGTACTTC.

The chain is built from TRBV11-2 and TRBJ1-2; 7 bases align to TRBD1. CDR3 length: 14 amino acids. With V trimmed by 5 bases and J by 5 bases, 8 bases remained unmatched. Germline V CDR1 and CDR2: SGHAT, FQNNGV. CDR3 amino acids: CASSRYGTEYGYTF. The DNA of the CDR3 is TGTGCCAGCAGCCGTTATGGGACAGAGTATGGCTACACCTTC. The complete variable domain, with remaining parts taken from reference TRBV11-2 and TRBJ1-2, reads EAGVAQSPRYKIIEKRQSVAFWCNPISGHATLYWYQQILGQGPKLLIQFQNNGVVDDSQLPKDRFSAERLKGVDSTLKIQPAKLEDSAVYLCASSRYGTEYGYTFGSGTRLTVV.

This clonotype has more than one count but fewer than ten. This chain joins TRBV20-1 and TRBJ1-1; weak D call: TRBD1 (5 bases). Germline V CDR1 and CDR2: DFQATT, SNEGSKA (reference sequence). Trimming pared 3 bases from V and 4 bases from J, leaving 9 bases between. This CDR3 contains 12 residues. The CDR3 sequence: CSASGGTTEAFF. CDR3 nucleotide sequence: TGCAGTGCTAGTGGAGGGACCACTGAAGCTTTCTTT.

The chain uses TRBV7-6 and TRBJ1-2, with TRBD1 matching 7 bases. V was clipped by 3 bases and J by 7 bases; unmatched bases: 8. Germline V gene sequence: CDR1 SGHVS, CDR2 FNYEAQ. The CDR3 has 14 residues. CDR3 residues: CASSFWTGFFGYTF. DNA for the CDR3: TGTGCCAGCAGCTTTTGGACAGGCTTTTTTGGCTACACCTTC.